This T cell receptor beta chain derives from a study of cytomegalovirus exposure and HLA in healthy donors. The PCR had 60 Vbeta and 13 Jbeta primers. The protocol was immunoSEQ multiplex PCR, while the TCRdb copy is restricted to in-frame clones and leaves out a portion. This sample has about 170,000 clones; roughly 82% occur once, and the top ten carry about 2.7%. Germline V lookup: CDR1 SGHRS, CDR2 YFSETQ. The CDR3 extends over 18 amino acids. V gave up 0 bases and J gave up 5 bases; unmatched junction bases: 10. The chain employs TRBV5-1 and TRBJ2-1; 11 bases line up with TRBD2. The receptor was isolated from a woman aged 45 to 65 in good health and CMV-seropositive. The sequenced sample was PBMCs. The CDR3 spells CASSLGMGTSGGHNEQFF. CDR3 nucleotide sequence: TGCGCCAGCAGCTTGGGGATGGGAACTAGCGGGGGACACAATGAGCAGTTCTTC. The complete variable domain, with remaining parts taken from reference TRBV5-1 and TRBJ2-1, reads KAGVTQTPRYLIKTRGQQVTLSCSPISGHRSVSWYQQTPGQGLQFLFEYFSETQRNKGNFPGRFSGRQFSNSRSEMNVSTLELGDSALYLCASSLGMGTSGGHNEQFFGPGTRLTVL.